The rows below give T cell receptor beta chains drawn from one sample of a study of cytomegalovirus exposure and HLA in healthy donors. The table came from immunoSEQ multiplex PCR; TCRdb's copy has only in-frame clones and leaves some out. The table includes about 160,000 clones, about 64% detected once. The sample taken for sequencing was PBMCs. The receptor source for this set is a woman in her fifties or sixties in good health and CMV-seropositive. Both conserved end residues are part of each CDR3. A D gene is named only where the DNA matches it firmly. Expanded clones get a size class; other rows say once, few or many, or leave the size out.

v_call	clone_size	d_call	j_call	cdr3_nt	cdr3_aa
TRBV15	-	TRBD1	TRBJ2-7	TGTGCCACCAGCAGAGAAGGACAGGGGGCGTACGAGCAGTACTTC	CATSREGQGAYEQYF
TRBV28	-	-	TRBJ1-2	TGTGCCAGCTCCGGACAGCCGAACTATGGCTACACCTTC	CASSGQPNYGYTF
TRBV7-2	-	-	TRBJ2-1	TGTGCCAGCAGCTCAGGTGCCGGGCAGTTCTTC	CASSSGAGQFF
TRBV18	few	TRBD1	TRBJ1-2	TGTGCCAGCTCACCAATGGGACAGGGAAAAGGAGATGGCTACACCTTC	CASSPMGQGKGDGYTF
TRBV6-6	-	-	TRBJ1-2	TGTGCCAGCAGTTTGCAGGGGAGTTCTGGCTACACCTTC	CASSLQGSSGYTF
TRBV7-6	-	TRBD2	TRBJ2-7	TGTGCCAGCAGCCTACAGCGGGGAGAAGGCTACGAGCAGTACTTC	CASSLQRGEGYEQYF
TRBV30	-	-	TRBJ2-7	TGTGCCTGGAGTCGGGAGCCGGGCGAGCAGTACTTC	CAWSREPGEQYF
TRBV28	-	-	TRBJ1-2	TGTGCCAGCACTATCGGGACATCCTATGGCTACACCTTC	CASTIGTSYGYTF
TRBV20-1	-	TRBD2	TRBJ2-7	TGCAGCGGGGGGGGGTCCTACGAGCAGTACTTC	CSGGGSYEQYF
TRBV5-1	-	-	TRBJ2-3	TGCGCCAGCAGCTTGGACTTTTCTAGCACAGATACGCAGTATTTT	CASSLDFSSTDTQYF
TRBV5-1	-	TRBD1	TRBJ1-5	TGCGCCAGCAGCCCGGGACAGGGAGATCAGCCCCAGCATTTT	CASSPGQGDQPQHF
TRBV7-9	-	TRBD2	TRBJ2-3	TGTGCCAGCAGCCAACTAGCGGTGAACACAGATACGCAGTATTTT	CASSQLAVNTDTQYF
TRBV4-3	-	TRBD2	TRBJ2-7	TGCGCCAGCAGCCAAGAAAAGGGAGGGAGGGGCTACGAGCAGTACTTC	CASSQEKGGRGYEQYF
TRBV10-3	once	TRBD1	TRBJ1-1	TGTGCCATTGTTTCCGACAGGGGGCTAAACACTGAAGCTTTCTTT	CAIVSDRGLNTEAFF
TRBV9	-	-	TRBJ2-2	TGTGCCAGCAGCGTCAGGGGCCTAGCAAGTACCGGGGAGCTGTTTTTT	CASSVRGLASTGELFF
TRBV5-5	-	TRBD2	TRBJ2-1	TGTGCCAGCAGCTTTGAGACTAGCTTCTACAATGAGCAGTTCTTC	CASSFETSFYNEQFF
TRBV7-3	few	TRBD2	TRBJ2-7	TGTGCCAGCAGCTTCACCGGGACTAGCGGACCCTACGAGCAGTACTTC	CASSFTGTSGPYEQYF
TRBV10-3	-	TRBD2	TRBJ2-1	TGTGCCATCAGTGAACAGGGACTAGCGGGAGGGCCCAATGAGCAGTTCTTC	CAISEQGLAGGPNEQFF
TRBV18	-	-	TRBJ1-2	TGTGCCAGCCCCGCGGCTGCGGCAGAATTCTATGGCTACACCTTC	CASPAAAAEFYGYTF
TRBV5-1	-	-	TRBJ1-1	TGCGCCAGCAGCTTGGGGCAGCCAGGGACTGAAGCTTTCTTT	CASSLGQPGTEAFF
TRBV4-3	few	TRBD2	TRBJ2-3	TGCGCCAGCAGCCACCCCTTCCGCACAGCGGGAAGGACAGATACGCAGTATTTT	CASSHPFRTAGRTDTQYF
TRBV7-9	-	TRBD1	TRBJ1-1	TGTGCCAGCAGCCCTAGGGGGACAGGGAAGACTGAAGCTTTCTTT	CASSPRGTGKTEAFF
TRBV7-2	-	TRBD2	TRBJ2-1	TGTGCCAGCAGCTTAGTTGGTCTAGCGGGAGATGAGCAGTTCTTC	CASSLVGLAGDEQFF
TRBV18	-	-	TRBJ2-5	TGTGCCAGCTCACCGGGACTGAAAGAGACCCAGTACTTC	CASSPGLKETQYF
TRBV7-2	-	TRBD2	TRBJ2-1	TGTGCCAGCAGTCGGAGAGGAGGTAGCGGGAGTATAAATGAGCAGTTCTTC	CASSRRGGSGSINEQFF
TRBV7-9	once	-	TRBJ1-1	TGTGCCAGCAGCTTAGACAGACGAGTACGCACCATCACTGGAGCTTTCTTT	CASSLDRRVRTITGAFF
TRBV9	-	-	TRBJ2-1	TGTGCCAGCAGCCCACGACTAGATATTTTCAATGAGCAGTTCTTC	CASSPRLDIFNEQFF
TRBV13	-	-	TRBJ2-6	TGTGCCAGCAGCTTTTCGGGCTCTGGGGCCAACGTCCTGACTTTC	CASSFSGSGANVLTF
TRBV28	-	TRBD2	TRBJ2-3	TGTGCCAGCAGTTTATATCCCAGCGGGACCCGCACAGATACGCAGTATTTT	CASSLYPSGTRTDTQYF
TRBV11-3	-	-	TRBJ2-1	TGTGCCAGCAGCCCCCGGGACTCCCCCTACAATGAGCAGTTCTTC	CASSPRDSPYNEQFF
TRBV9	-	-	TRBJ2-7	TGTGCCAGCAGCGTAGGGGACGGGAGAACGAACGAGCAGTACTTC	CASSVGDGRTNEQYF
TRBV9	-	TRBD1	TRBJ1-1	TGTGCCAGCAGCGTAGCGGGACAGCCGAACACTGAAGCTTTCTTT	CASSVAGQPNTEAFF
TRBV28	-	TRBD1	TRBJ2-3	TGTGCCAGCAGTCCAGGGGACAGGGGCGCTAGCACAGATACGCAGTATTTT	CASSPGDRGASTDTQYF
TRBV11-2	-	-	TRBJ1-2	TGTGCCAGCAGCCGGTCCCGTACCTATGGCTACACCTTC	CASSRSRTYGYTF
TRBV29-1	-	-	TRBJ2-7	TGCAGCGTTGAAGACCTCAAGATCGGCAGGGGTCGTCACGAGCAGTACTTC	CSVEDLKIGRGRHEQYF
TRBV2	few	-	TRBJ2-4	TGTGCCAGCAAAGCGGAGGTGAACATTCAGTACTTC	CASKAEVNIQYF
TRBV23-1	few	TRBD1	TRBJ1-4	TGCGCCAGCAGTCCCCATTGGACAGGGAAATTTGAAAAACTGTTTTTT	CASSPHWTGKFEKLFF
TRBV7-9	few	TRBD2	TRBJ2-2	TGTGCCATCATGAAGGAGCGGGAGCTGGGCGGGGAGCTGTTTTTT	CAIMKERELGGELFF